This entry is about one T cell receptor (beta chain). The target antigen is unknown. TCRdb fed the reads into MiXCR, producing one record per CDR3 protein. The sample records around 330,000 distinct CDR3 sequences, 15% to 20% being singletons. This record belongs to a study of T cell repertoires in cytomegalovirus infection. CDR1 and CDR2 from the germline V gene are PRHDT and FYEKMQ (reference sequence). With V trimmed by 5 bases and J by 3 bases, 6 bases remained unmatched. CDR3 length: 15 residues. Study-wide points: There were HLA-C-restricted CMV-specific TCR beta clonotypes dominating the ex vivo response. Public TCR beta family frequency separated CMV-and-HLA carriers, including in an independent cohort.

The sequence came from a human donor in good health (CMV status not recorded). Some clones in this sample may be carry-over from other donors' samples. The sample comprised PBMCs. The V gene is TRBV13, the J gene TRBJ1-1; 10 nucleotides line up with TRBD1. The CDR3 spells CASSPRGTGDTEAFF. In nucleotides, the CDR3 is TGTGCCAGCAGCCCACGGGGGACAGGGGACACTGAAGCTTTCTTT.